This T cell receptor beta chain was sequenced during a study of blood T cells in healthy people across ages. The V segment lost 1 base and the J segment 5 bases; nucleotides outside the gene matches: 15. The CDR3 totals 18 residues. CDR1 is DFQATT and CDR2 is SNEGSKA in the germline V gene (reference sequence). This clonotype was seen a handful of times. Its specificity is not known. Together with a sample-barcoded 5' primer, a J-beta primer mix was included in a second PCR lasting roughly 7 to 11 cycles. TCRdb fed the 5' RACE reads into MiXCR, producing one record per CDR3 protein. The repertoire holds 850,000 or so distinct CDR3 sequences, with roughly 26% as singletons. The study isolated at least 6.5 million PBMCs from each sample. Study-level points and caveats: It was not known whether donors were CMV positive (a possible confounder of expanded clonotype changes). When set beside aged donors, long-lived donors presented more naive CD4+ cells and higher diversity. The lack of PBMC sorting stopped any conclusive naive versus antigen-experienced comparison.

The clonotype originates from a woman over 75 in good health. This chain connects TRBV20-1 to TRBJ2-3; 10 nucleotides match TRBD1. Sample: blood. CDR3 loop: CSARGAAVPGQGIDTQYF. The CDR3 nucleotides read TGCAGTGCTAGAGGCGCAGCCGTGCCGGGACAGGGGATAGATACGCAGTATTTT.